The clone carrying this T cell receptor (beta chain) has more than one count but fewer than ten. Its antigen is unknown. This entry belongs to a study of T-cell reconstitution after alpha-beta-depleted transplantation in children. Unique molecular identifiers were incorporated during preparation of the TCRbeta library. TCRdb fed the PCR reads into MiXCR, producing one record per CDR3 protein. The sample holds about 500,000 distinct CDR3 sequences, roughly 10% seen once. The CDR3 extends over 15 amino acids. The germline V gene encodes CDR1 SQVTM and CDR2 ANQGSEA. V trimming: 0 bases; J trimming: 4 bases; junction bases outside the gene matches: 8. Study findings and constraints: Counts and diversity of T cells one year after transplant came mostly from newly produced T cells. Several hundred graft clones that had expanded were reportedly the source of alpha-beta T cells about two months after transplant. There were some patients whose high TCRbeta diversity at day 60 came from surviving recipient T cells and thymic progenitors.

Here the sequenced sample was PBMCs, mostly from graft donor cells, taken 180 days after TCRalphabeta/CD19-depleted stem cell transplant. This sequence joins TRBV29-1 and TRBJ1-2; 7 nucleotides match TRBD1. This receptor was identified in a female patient younger than 10 who had a stem cell transplant for aplastic anemia, so the T cells may come from the graft donor. CDR3 loop: CSVEEIYDRAYGYTF. The CDR3 region has the DNA TGCAGCGTTGAAGAAATTTACGACAGGGCCTATGGCTACACCTTC.